This T cell receptor (beta chain) was found in a study of technical replicates of blood from a few donors. CDR1 is SGHDT and CDR2 is YYEEEE in the germline V gene. The CDR3 has 12 amino acids. Trimming took off 5 bases at V and 4 bases at J, with 7 bases between the two ends. This table comes from immunoSEQ multiplex PCR, and its TCRdb copy is limited to in-frame clones, with some not included. The table has 55,000 to 60,000 clones, about 94% seen once; the top ten hold roughly 4.3%. Only one count was recorded for this clone. The TCR was taken from a human donor in good health. Some clones in this sample may be carry-over from other donors' samples. The chain joins TRBV5-6 to TRBJ2-4; possible D gene TRBD1, 5 bases. What was sequenced was PBMCs. CDR3 DNA sequence: TGTGCCAGCAGTAGACAGAAAAACATTCAGTACTTC. Translating it yields CASSRQKNIQYF.